The entry that follows covers one TCR beta chain sequence. Its matching antigen is unknown. Time point reported: roughly 10-day in vitro stimulation with candidate neoantigen peptide 5. A roughly 11-day in vitro culture was run per each of about seven reactive peptides. The data were taken from a study of PD-1 blockade in mismatch repair-deficient tumors. Study outcomes and limitations: Tumor-resident clones, often absent from pretreatment blood, expanded after pembrolizumab and then contracted.

V lost 5 bases, J lost 9 bases, and 11 bases lay in between. This CDR3 comprises 11 residues. Germline V gene lookup returns CDR1 KGHSH and CDR2 LQKENI. Assay used: immunoSEQ multiplex PCR; TCRdb lists only in-frame clones, some missing. The repertoire holds around 14,000 clones, with 84% as singletons. This TCR was recovered from an adult with mismatch repair-deficient cancer. This material consisted of cells cultured in vitro, taken from a patient treated with pembrolizumab. The rearrangement joins TRBV18 to TRBJ2-7; D ambiguous. The CDR3: CASSNSMGQYF. The CDR3, as DNA: TGTGCCAGCTCAAATTCGATGGGGCAGTACTTC.